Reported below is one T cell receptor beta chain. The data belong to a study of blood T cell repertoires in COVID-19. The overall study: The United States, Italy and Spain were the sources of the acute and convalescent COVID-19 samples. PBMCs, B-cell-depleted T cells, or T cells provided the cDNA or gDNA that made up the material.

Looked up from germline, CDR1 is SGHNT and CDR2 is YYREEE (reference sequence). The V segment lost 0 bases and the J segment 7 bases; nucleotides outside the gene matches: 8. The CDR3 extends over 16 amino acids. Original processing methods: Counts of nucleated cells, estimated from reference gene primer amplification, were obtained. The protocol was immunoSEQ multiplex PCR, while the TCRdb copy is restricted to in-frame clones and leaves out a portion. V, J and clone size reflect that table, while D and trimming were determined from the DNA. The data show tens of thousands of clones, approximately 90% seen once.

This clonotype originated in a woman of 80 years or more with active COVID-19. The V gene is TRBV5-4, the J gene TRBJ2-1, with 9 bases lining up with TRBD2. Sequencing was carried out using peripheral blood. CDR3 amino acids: CASSLGTRGGANEQFF. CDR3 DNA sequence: TGTGCCAGCAGCTTGGGGACTCGCGGGGGGGCTAATGAGCAGTTCTTC. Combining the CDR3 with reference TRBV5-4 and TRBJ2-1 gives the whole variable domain ETGVTQSPTHLIKTRGQQVTLRCSSQSGHNTVSWYQQALGQGPQFIFQYYREEENGRGNFPPRFSGLQFPNYSSELNVNALELDDSALYLCASSLGTRGGANEQFFGPGTRLTVL.